This entry features one T cell receptor (beta chain) sequence. Its antigen is unknown. The CDR3 consists of 16 residues. In germline, CDR1 is LNHDA, CDR2 SQIVND (reference sequence). V was clipped by 10 bases and J by 8 bases; unmatched bases: 11. The sample originates from a study of T-cell memory formation after mild COVID-19. General observations from the study: Specificity for SARS-CoV-2 was not confirmed among the second-wave clones peaking on day 37. Among clones contracting day 15 to 85, CD4/CD8 was balanced, whereas later expanders leaned CD4+.

TCRdb re-called the 5' RACE reads with MiXCR, one entry per CDR3 protein. The table records 140,000 to 150,000 distinct CDR3 sequences, under 30% of them present only once. This TCR came from an adult woman who had mild COVID-19 (a few samples of this study predate the infection). Cell type and time point are not known. The sequenced sample was PBMCs or a T cell subset sorted from them (not recorded which). This rearrangement joins TRBV19 to TRBJ2-1; TRBD2 matches at 16 bases. The CDR3 nucleotides read TGTGCCACCTCCCCGGGACTAGCGGGAGGGCCTGATGAGCAGTTCTTC. This translates into CATSPGLAGGPDEQFF. The entire variable domain, with the rest obtained from reference TRBV19 and TRBJ2-1, is as follows: DGGITQSPKYLFRKEGQNVTLSCEQNLNHDAMYWYRQDPGQGLRLIYYSQIVNDFQKGDIAEGYSVSREKKESFPLTVTSAQKNPTAFYLCATSPGLAGGPDEQFFGPGTRLTVL.